A single sample is the source of the 20 T cell receptor beta chains below, sequenced in a study of blood T cells in healthy people across ages. Primed by a sample-barcoded 5' primer and a J-beta primer mix, a second PCR proceeded for about 6 to 11 cycles. TCRdb analysed the 5' RACE reads with MiXCR anew, one entry per CDR3 protein. Found here are under 2 million distinct CDR3 sequences, about 31% of them singletons; the top ten hold over 9%. The sample comprised blood. These TCRs come from a woman younger than 45 in good health.

This rearrangement joins TRBV7-2 to TRBJ2-5; TRBD2 matches at 7 bases. This CDR3 is built from 15 residues. J was trimmed by 5 bases and V by 5 bases; bases with no gene match: 11. Germline V lookup: CDR1 SGHTA, CDR2 FQGNSA. The CDR3, as DNA: TGTGCCAGCAGCACCCGACTAGTGGGAGGGGAGACCCAGTACTTC. Protein: CASSTRLVGGETQYF.

This clonotype has at least ten counts. The genes are TRBV7-2 and TRBJ2-5; the D gene is possibly TRBD1 (6 bases). Looked up from germline, CDR1 is SGHTA and CDR2 is FQGNSA. With 6 bases removed from V and 5 bases from J, the gap between germline ends came to 13 bases. CDR3 size: 13 residues. The CDR3, as DNA: TGTGCCAGCAGATCCACAGGGACGGAGACCCAGTACTTC. Translation gives CASRSTGTETQYF.

This clonotype appeared many times. The gene calls are TRBV7-9 and TRBJ1-2, with D possibly TRBD1 on 6 matching bases. This CDR3 has 13 residues. CDR1 and CDR2 from the germline V gene are SEHNR and FQNEAQ (reference sequence). Trimming pared 6 bases from V and 8 bases from J, leaving 16 bases between. The CDR3 sequence is CASSLSGGLGYTF. The CDR3 nucleotides are TGTGCCAGCAGTTTGTCGGGGGGCCTCGGCTACACCTTC.

In its sample, this clonotype was seen a few times. The chain carries TRBV20-1 and TRBJ2-7; D may correspond to TRBD1 or TRBD2 (6 bases each). Trimming left V 6 bases short and J 4 bases short, with 13 bases between. Germline values: CDR1 DFQATT, CDR2 SNEGSKA (reference sequence). This CDR3 is built from 12 residues. The CDR3 spells CSAGRGQYEQYF. The CDR3 DNA is TGCAGTGCCGGACGGGGGCAATACGAGCAGTACTTC.

This rearrangement joins TRBV5-4 to TRBJ2-7; TRBD1 agrees at 7 bases. Looked up from germline, CDR1 is SGHNT and CDR2 is YYREEE (reference sequence). The CDR3 has 15 amino acids. After removal of 4 bases from V and 3 bases from J, the junction contained 10 bases not matched to a gene. CDR3 loop: CASSRDSRMGYEQYF. CDR3 coding DNA: TGTGCCAGCAGCCGGGACAGCAGGATGGGCTACGAGCAGTACTTC.

The chain links TRBV29-1 to TRBJ2-1; 16 bases agree with TRBD2. V lost 5 bases to trimming and J lost 9 bases; unmatched junction nucleotides: 4. The CDR3 loop spans 14 amino acids. CDR1 SQVTM and CDR2 ANQGSEA come from the germline V gene. The CDR3 nucleotides are TGCAGCGTTCAGGGACTAGCGGGAGGGGCTGAGCAGTTCTTC. This sequence encodes CSVQGLAGGAEQFF.

The chain links TRBV20-1 to TRBJ1-5; a possible D gene is TRBD1 (6 bases). CDR3 length equals 15 residues. With 1 base removed from V and 5 bases from J, the gap between germline ends came to 15 bases. CDR1 and CDR2 (germline): DFQATT, SNEGSKA (reference sequence). The CDR3 coding sequence is TGCAGTGCTAGAGTTACGGACAGTTATTATCAGCCCCAGCATTTT. This translates into CSARVTDSYYQPQHF.

The chain joins TRBV3-1 to TRBJ1-2; 9 bases align to TRBD1. The CDR3 runs 14 residues. Germline CDR1 reads LGHDT; CDR2 reads YNNKEL (reference sequence). V was clipped by 3 bases and J by 8 bases; unmatched bases: 7. CDR3 in DNA: TGTGCCAGCAGCCACTTGGGACAGGGATCCGGCTACACCTTC. Its protein product is CASSHLGQGSGYTF.

The table lists this clonotype with a few counts. The chain combines TRBV7-2 with TRBJ2-5, with TRBD2 matching 12 bases. The CDR3 is 16 amino acids. Germline CDR1 and CDR2: SGHTA and FQGNSA. Germline trimming cut 4 bases from V and 4 bases from J; bases unmatched to any gene: 7. DNA of the CDR3: TGTGCCAGCAGCTCCCCTAGCGGGGGGGCTCGAGAGACCCAGTACTTC. This translates into CASSSPSGGARETQYF. The full variable domain, rest sourced from reference TRBV7-2 and TRBJ2-5, is GAGVSQSPSNKVTEKGKDVELRCDPISGHTALYWYRQSLGQGLEFLIYFQGNSAPDKSGLPSDRFSAERTGGSVSTLTIQRTQQEDSAVYLCASSSPSGGARETQYFGPGTRLLVL.

In its sample, this clonotype was seen a few times. The gene calls are TRBV10-3 and TRBJ1-2, with D unclear. The CDR3 covers 14 residues. The germline gives CDR1 ENHRY, CDR2 SYGVKD. With 10 bases removed from V and 6 bases from J, the gap between germline ends came to 21 bases. CDR3 DNA: TGTGCCAGCGGTCCCAGGCTTCCTATGGATGGCTACACCTTC. It is translated as CASGPRLPMDGYTF.

J is TRBJ2-3 and V is TRBV5-1, with 9 bases matching TRBD2. Losses at the gene ends were 4 bases for V and 6 bases for J; bases not matched to a gene: 12. The CDR3 sequence is 16 residues long. Germline CDR1 and CDR2: SGHRS and YFSETQ. CDR3 residues: CASSTGTSRYTDTQYF. The CDR3, as DNA: TGCGCCAGCAGCACGGGGACTAGCCGATACACGGATACGCAGTATTTT. The full variable domain, rest sourced from reference TRBV5-1 and TRBJ2-3, is KAGVTQTPRYLIKTRGQQVTLSCSPISGHRSVSWYQQTPGQGLQFLFEYFSETQRNKGNFPGRFSGRQFSNSRSEMNVSTLELGDSALYLCASSTGTSRYTDTQYFGPGTRLTVL.

The rearrangement joins TRBV27 to TRBJ2-3; perhaps D is TRBD1 or TRBD2 (6 bases each). V gave up 7 bases and J gave up 6 bases, with 20 bases separating them. The CDR3 consists of 15 residues. Germline V CDR1 and CDR2: MNHEY, SMNVEV (reference sequence). The CDR3 DNA reads as TGTGCCAGCATTGGATGGAACGGGGGCGTCGATACGCAGTATTTT. Translating it yields CASIGWNGGVDTQYF.

This clonotype showed up just once. CDR3 DNA: TGTGCCAGCAGCTTAGGCCCGGGAAGAGGGGGTTTAGGGCAGTTCTTC. Encoded protein: CASSLGPGRGGLGQFF. V gene TRBV13 combines with J gene TRBJ2-1, with D possibly matching TRBD1 (6 bases). In germline, CDR1 is PRHDT, CDR2 FYEKMQ (reference sequence). CDR3 length equals 16 residues. V was cut by 0 bases and J by 12 bases, with 21 bases left in between.

For this clonotype: An end of the junction differs from the germline gene, which may be a read error. The V and J genes are TRBV6-1 and TRBJ2-3; 8 bases line up with TRBD1. This CDR3 is 15 amino acids long. Germline lookup yields CDR1 MNHNS and CDR2 SASEGT. The CDR3 region is CAGSGQGRDTDTQYF. DNA of the CDR3: TGTGCCGGCAGTGGACAGGGACGGGATACAGATACGCAGTATTTT.

This clonotype appeared a few times. The CDR3 DNA reads TGTGCCAGCAGTTTTCTTGCCCCCTTGGATCCGTACCATGGCTACACCTTC. This gives the protein CASSFLAPLDPYHGYTF. This sequence joins TRBV6-2 or TRBV6-3 and TRBJ1-2; no clear D gene. Per the germline V gene, CDR1 is MNHEY and CDR2 is SVGEGT. V lost 4 bases and J lost 6, with 24 bases in between. The CDR3 is made up of 17 amino acids.

J is TRBJ2-7 and V is TRBV12-3 or TRBV12-4; 10 bases align to TRBD2. The J segment lost 5 bases and the V segment lost 5 bases, leaving 9 bases of the junction unmatched. CDR3 length equals 15 residues. The DNA of the CDR3 is TGTGCCAGCAGTGGAAGCGGGAGGGCCGACCACGAGCAGTACTTC. Its translation is CASSGSGRADHEQYF.

The V call is TRBV6-1, the J call TRBJ2-1, with D possibly TRBD1 on 6 matching bases. Between the trimmed V and J ends, which lost 7 bases and 3 bases, there was a span of 10 bases. The CDR3 totals 13 residues. The germline gives CDR1 MNHNS, CDR2 SASEGT. CDR3 bases: TGTGCCAGCACGACAGGATTCTACAATGAGCAGTTCTTC. Its translation is CASTTGFYNEQFF.

The chain has TRBV20-1 and TRBJ2-5; no clear D. The end of the DNA is better explained by TRBJ2-7, so the J call may be wrong. The germline CDR1 and CDR2 sequences are DFQATT and SNEGSKA (reference sequence). The CDR3 length is 10 residues. The DNA for the CDR3 is TGCAGTGCTGTCCCCCACGAGCAGTACTTC. Translation: CSAVPHEQYF.

This clonotype occurred a few times. The chain carries TRBV20-1 and TRBJ2-5, with 8 bases identical to TRBD1. The CDR3 is 14 residues long. V shed 3 bases and J 5 bases; nucleotides not matched to a gene: 8. Germline assignment: CDR1 DFQATT and CDR2 SNEGSKA (reference sequence). The CDR3 spells CSASSQGARETQYF. DNA for the CDR3: TGCAGTGCTAGTAGTCAGGGGGCCCGGGAGACCCAGTACTTC.

Only one count was recorded for this clonotype. A much larger clone differs from this one at a single base, so this may be a read error. The rearrangement links TRBV12-3 or TRBV12-4 to TRBJ2-3; tentatively, D is TRBD2 (5 bases). The germline V and J ends were trimmed by 5 bases and 2 bases, with 17 bases remaining between them. This CDR3 has 16 amino acids. CDR3 DNA sequence: TGTGCCAGCAGTCTGGATGGAGAGGGCGACACAGATACGCAGTATTTT. Translation gives CASSLDGEGDTDTQYF.